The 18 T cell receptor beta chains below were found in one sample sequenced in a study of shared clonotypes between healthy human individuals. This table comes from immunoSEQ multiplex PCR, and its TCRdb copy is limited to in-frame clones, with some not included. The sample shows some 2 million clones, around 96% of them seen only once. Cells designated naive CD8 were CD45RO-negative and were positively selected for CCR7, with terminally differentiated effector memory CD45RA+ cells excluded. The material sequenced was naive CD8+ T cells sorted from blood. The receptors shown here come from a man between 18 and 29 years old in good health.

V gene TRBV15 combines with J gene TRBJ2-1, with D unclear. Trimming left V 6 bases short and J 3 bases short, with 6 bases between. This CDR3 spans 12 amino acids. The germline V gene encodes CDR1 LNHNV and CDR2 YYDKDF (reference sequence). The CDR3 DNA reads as TGTGCCACCAGTCTCGTCTACAATGAGCAGTTCTTC. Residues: CATSLVYNEQFF.

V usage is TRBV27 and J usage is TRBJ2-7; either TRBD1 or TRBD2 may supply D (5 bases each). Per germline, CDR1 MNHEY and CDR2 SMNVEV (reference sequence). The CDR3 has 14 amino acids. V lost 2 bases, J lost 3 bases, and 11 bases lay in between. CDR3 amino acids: CASSLKGTGYEQYF. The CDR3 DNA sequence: TGTGCCAGCAGTTTAAAGGGGACCGGCTACGAGCAGTACTTC.

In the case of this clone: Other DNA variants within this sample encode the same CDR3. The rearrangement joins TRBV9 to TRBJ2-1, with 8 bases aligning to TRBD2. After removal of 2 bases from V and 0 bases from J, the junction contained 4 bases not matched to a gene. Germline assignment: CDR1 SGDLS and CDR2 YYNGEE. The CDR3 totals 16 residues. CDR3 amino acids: CASSVSGGSSYNEQFF. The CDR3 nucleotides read TGTGCCAGCAGCGTCTCGGGAGGGAGCTCCTACAATGAGCAGTTCTTC.

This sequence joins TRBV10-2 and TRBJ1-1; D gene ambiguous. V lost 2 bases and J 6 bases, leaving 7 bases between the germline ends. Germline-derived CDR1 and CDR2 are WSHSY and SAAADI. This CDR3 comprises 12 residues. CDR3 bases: TGCGCCAGCAGTGAGACGTTTCCTGAAGCTTTCTTT. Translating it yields CASSETFPEAFF.

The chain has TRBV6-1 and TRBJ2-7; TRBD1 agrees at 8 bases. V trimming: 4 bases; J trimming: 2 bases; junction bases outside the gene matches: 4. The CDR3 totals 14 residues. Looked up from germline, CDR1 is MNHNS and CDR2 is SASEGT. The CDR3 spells CASSVRTGPYEQYF. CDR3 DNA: TGTGCCAGCAGTGTAAGGACAGGGCCCTACGAGCAGTACTTC.

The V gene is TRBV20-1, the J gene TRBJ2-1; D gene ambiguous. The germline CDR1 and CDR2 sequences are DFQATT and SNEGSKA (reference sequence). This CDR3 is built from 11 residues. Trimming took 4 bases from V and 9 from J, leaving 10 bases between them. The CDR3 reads CSATLVTEQFF. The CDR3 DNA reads TGCAGTGCTACCCTAGTGACTGAGCAGTTCTTC.

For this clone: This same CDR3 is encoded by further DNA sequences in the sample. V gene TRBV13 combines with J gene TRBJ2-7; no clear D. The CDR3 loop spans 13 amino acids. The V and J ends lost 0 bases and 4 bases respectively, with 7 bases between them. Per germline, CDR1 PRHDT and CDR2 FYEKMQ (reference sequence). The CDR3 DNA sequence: TGTGCCAGCAGCTTAGGCCCGGGTTACGAGCAGTACTTC. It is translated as CASSLGPGYEQYF.

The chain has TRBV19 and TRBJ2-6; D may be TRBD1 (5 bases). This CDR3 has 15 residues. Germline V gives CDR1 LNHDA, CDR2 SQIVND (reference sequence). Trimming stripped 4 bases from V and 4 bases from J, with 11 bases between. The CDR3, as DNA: TGTGCCAGTAGTACGACAGCAACCGGGGCCAACGTCCTGACTTTC. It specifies CASSTTATGANVLTF.

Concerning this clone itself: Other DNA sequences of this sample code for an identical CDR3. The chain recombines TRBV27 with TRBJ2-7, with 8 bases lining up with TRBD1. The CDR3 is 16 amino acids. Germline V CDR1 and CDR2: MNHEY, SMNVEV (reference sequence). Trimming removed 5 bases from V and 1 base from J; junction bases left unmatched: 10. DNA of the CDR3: TGTGCCAGCAGTCCCTCGACAGGGGTTCTTTCCTACGAGCAGTACTTC. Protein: CASSPSTGVLSYEQYF.

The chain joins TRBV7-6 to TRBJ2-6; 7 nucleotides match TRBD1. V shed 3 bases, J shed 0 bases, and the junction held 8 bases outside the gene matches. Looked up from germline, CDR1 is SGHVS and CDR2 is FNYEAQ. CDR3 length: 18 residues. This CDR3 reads CASSFDGTESSGANVLTF. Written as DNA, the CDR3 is TGTGCCAGCAGCTTTGATGGGACAGAGAGCTCTGGGGCCAACGTCCTGACTTTC.

The CDR3 here is CASSAGGGTKPYF. The CDR3 DNA reads TGTGCCAGCAGCGCCGGAGGTGGGACAAAGCCTTACTTC. J is TRBJ2-4 and V is TRBV9; a possible D gene is TRBD1 (6 bases). Germline loops: CDR1 SGDLS, CDR2 YYNGEE. V was clipped by 3 bases and J by 16 bases, with 20 bases between them. The CDR3 spans 13 residues.

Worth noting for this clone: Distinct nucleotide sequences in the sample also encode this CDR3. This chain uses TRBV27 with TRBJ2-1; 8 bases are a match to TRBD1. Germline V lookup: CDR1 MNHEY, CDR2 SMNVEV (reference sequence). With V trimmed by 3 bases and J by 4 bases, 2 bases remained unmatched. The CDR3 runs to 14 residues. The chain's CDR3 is CASSFDRGYNEQFF. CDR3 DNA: TGTGCCAGCAGTTTCGACAGGGGTTACAATGAGCAGTTCTTC.

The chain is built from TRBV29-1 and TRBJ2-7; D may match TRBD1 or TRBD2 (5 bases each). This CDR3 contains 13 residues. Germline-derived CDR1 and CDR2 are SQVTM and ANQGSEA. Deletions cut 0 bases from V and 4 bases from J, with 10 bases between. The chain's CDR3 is CSVEETGTYEQYF. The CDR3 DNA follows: TGCAGCGTTGAAGAAACGGGGACGTACGAGCAGTACTTC.

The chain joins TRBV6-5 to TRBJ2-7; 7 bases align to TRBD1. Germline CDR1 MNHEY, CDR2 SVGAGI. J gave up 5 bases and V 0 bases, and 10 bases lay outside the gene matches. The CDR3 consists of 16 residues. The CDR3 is CASSYSGTALKDEQYF. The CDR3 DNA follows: TGTGCCAGCAGTTACTCCGGGACAGCGCTCAAGGACGAGCAGTACTTC.

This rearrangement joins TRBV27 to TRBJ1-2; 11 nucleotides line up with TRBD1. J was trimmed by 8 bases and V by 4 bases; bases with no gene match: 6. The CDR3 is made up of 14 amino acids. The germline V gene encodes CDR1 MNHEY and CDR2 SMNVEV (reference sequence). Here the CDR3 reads CASSYGQGAGGYTF. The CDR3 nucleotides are TGTGCCAGCAGTTATGGACAGGGGGCCGGAGGCTACACCTTC.

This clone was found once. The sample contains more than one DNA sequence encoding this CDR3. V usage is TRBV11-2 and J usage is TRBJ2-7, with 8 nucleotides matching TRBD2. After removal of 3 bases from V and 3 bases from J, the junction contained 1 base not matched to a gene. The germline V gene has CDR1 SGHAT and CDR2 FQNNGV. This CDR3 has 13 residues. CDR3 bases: TGTGCCAGCAGCTTTGGGACTAGCTACGAGCAGTACTTC. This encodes CASSFGTSYEQYF.

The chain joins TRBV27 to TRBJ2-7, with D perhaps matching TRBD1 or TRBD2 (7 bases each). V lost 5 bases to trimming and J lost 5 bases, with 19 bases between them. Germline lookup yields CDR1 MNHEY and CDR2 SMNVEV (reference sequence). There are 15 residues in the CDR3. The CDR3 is CASSDRQGGINEQYF. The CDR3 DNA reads TGTGCCAGCAGTGACCGACAGGGAGGGATAAACGAGCAGTACTTC.

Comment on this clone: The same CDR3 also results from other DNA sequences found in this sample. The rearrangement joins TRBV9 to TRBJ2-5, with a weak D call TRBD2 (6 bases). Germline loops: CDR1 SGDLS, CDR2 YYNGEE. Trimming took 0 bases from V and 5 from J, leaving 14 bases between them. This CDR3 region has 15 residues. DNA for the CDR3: TGTGCCAGCAGCGTAGTGGGGGGAACTAGGGAGACCCAGTACTTC. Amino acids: CASSVVGGTRETQYF.